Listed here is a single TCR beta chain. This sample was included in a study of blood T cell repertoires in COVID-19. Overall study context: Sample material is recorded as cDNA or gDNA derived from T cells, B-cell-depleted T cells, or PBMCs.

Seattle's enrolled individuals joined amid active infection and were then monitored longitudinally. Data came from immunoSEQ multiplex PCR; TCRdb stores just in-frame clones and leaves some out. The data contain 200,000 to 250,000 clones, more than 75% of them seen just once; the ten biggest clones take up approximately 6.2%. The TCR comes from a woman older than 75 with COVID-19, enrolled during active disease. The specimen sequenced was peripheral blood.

CDR3 residues: CATSDPGQGAETQYF. The DNA for the CDR3 is TGTGCCACCAGTGACCCGGGACAGGGGGCTGAGACCCAGTACTTC. The chain has TRBV24-1 and TRBJ2-5; TRBD1 matches 12 bases. V was clipped by 4 bases and J by 5 bases; unmatched bases: 4. The CDR3 is 15 residues long. The germline V gene encodes CDR1 KGHDR and CDR2 SFDVKD.